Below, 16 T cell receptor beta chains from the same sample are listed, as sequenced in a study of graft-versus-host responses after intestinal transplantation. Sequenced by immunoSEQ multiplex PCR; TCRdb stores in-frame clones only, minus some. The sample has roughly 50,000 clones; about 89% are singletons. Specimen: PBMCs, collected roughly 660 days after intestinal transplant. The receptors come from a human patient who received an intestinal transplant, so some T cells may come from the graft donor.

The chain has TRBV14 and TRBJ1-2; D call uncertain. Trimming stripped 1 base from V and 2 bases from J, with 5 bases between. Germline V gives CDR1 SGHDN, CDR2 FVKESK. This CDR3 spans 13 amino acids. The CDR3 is CASSQGGNYGYTF. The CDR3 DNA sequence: TGTGCCAGCAGCCAAGGAGGGAACTATGGCTACACCTTC.

The DNA for the CDR3 is TGCGCCAGCAGCCAATTCACAGGGGGTGAGGGCTACACCTTC. Amino acids: CASSQFTGGEGYTF. The rearrangement joins TRBV4-1 to TRBJ1-2; 8 bases line up with TRBD1. J gave up 8 bases and V 2 bases, and 7 bases lay outside the gene matches. The CDR3 loop spans 14 amino acids. Germline CDR1 MGHRA, CDR2 YSYEKL.

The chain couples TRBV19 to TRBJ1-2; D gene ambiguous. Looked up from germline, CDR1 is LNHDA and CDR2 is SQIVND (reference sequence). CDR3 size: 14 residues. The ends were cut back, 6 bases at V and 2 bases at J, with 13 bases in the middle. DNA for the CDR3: TGTGCCAGTAGGCCGGACGGCAAAAACTATGGCTACACCTTC. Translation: CASRPDGKNYGYTF.

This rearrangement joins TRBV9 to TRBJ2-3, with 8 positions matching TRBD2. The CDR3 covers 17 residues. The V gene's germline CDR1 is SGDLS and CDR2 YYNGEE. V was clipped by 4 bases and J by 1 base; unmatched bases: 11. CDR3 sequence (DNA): TGTGCCAGCAGCCCCGCTGCTAGCGGGTCGCGCACAGATACGCAGTATTTT. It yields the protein CASSPAASGSRTDTQYF.

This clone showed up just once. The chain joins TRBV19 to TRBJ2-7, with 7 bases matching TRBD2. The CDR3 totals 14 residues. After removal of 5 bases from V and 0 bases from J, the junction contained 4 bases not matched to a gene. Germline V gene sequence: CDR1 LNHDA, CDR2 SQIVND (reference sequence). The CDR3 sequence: CASSWGGSSYEQYF. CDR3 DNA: TGTGCCAGTAGTTGGGGGGGAAGCTCCTACGAGCAGTACTTC.

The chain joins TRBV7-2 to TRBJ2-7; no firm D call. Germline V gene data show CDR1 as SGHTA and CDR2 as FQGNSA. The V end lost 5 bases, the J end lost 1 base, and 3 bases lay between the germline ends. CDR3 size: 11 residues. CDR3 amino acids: CASSVSYEQYF. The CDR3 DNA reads TGTGCCAGCAGCGTATCCTACGAGCAGTACTTC.

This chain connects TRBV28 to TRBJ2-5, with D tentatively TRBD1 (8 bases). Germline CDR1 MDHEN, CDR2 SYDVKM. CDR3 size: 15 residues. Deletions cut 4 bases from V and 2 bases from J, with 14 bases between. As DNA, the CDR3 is TGTGCCAGCAGTTCGAGCGGGACAGGACAAGAGACCCAGTACTTC. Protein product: CASSSSGTGQETQYF.

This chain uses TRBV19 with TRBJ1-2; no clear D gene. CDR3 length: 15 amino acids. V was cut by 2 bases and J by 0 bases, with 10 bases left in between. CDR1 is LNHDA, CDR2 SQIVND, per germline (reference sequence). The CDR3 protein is CASSILGRANYGYTF. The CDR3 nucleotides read TGTGCCAGTAGTATACTCGGAAGAGCTAACTATGGCTACACCTTC.

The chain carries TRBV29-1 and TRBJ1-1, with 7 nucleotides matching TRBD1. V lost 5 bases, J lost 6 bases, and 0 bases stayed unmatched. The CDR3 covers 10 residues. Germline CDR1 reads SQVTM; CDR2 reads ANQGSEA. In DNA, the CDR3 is TGCAGCGTTACAGGGGCTGAAGCTTTCTTT. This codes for CSVTGAEAFF.

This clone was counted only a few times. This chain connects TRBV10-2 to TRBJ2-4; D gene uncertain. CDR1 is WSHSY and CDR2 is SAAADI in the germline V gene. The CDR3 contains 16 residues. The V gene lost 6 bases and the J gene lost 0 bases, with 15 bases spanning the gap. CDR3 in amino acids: CASSTPNRLAKNIQYF. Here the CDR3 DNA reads TGCGCCAGCAGCACTCCGAACCGCTTAGCCAAAAACATTCAGTACTTC.

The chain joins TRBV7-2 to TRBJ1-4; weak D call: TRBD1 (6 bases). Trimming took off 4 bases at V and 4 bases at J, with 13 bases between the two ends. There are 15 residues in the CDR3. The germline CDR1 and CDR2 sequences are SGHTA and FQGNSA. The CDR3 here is CASSSTAGHNEKLFF. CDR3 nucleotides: TGTGCCAGCAGCTCCACCGCGGGACATAATGAAAAACTGTTTTTT.

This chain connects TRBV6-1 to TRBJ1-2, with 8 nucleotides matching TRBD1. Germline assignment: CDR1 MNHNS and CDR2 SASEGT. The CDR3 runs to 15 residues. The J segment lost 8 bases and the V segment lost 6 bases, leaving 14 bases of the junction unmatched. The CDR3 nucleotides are TGTGCCAGCAGCGAATACGCAGGGGGCGCGGGGGGCTACACCTTC. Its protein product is CASSEYAGGAGGYTF.

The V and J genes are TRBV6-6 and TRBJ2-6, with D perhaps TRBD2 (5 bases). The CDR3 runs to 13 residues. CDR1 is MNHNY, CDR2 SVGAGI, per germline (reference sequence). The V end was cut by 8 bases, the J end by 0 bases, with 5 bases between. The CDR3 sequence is CASRDSGANVLTF. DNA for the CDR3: TGTGCCAGCCGGGACTCTGGGGCCAACGTCCTGACTTTC.

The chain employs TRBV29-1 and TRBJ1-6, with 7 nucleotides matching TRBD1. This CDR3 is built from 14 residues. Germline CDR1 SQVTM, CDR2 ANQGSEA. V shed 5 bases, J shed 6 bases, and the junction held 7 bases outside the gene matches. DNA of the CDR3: TGCAGCGTTCGAGAGGGACAGTCTAATTCACCCCTCCACTTT. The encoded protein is CSVREGQSNSPLHF. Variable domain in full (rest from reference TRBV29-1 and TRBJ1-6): SAVISQKPSRDICQRGTSLTIQCQVDSQVTMMFWYRQQPGQSLTLIATANQGSEATYESGFVIDKFPISRPNLTFSTLTVSNMSPEDSSIYLCSVREGQSNSPLHFGNGTRLTVT.

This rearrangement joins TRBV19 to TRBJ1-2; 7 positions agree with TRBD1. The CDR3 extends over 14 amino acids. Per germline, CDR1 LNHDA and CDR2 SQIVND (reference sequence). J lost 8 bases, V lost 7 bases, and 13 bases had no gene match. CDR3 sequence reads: CASTLDRQARGYTF. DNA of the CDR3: TGTGCCAGTACCCTGGACAGGCAAGCGAGAGGCTACACCTTC.

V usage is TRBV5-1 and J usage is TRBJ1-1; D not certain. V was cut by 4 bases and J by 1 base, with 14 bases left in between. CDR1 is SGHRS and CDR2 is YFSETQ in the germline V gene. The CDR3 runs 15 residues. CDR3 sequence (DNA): TGCGCCAGCAGCCGAAGCGTTGGGGAGAACACTGAAGCTTTCTTT. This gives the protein CASSRSVGENTEAFF.